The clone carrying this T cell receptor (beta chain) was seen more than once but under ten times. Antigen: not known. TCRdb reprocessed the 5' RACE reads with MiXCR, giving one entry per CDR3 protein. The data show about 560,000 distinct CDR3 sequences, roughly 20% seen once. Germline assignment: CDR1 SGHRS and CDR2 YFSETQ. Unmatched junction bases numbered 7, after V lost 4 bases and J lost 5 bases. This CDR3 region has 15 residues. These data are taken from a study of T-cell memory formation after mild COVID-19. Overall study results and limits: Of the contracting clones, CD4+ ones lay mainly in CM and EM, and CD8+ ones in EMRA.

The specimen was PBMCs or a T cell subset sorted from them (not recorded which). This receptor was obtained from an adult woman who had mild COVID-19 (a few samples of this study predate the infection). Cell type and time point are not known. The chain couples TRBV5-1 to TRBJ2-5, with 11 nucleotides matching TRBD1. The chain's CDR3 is CASSPRTGGVETQYF. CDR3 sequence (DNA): TGCGCCAGCAGCCCGCGGACAGGGGGCGTGGAGACCCAGTACTTC.